The 5 T cell receptor beta chains below all came from one sample that was sequenced in a study of blood T cell repertoires in COVID-19 (dated by TCRdb to the early 2020s). Libraries were prepared through the immunoSEQ multiplex PCR assay. TCRdb mirrors the immuneACCESS table, restricted to in-frame sequences. Some clones are absent from its copies; in checked studies, under half trace to an unresolved V gene, and the reason for the others is unknown. Recorded for this sample are some 130,000 clones; around 90% of them occurred a single time. The biggest ten clones account for around 3.7% of the sample. The sample taken for sequencing was peripheral blood. The receptors stem from a man aged 45 to 65 with active COVID-19.

A single count supports this clone. The rearrangement joins TRBV6-2 or TRBV6-3 to TRBJ2-5; 9 positions agree with TRBD1. Germline lookup yields CDR1 MNHEY and CDR2 SVGEGT. The V gene end was trimmed by 2 bases and the J gene end by 5 bases; junction bases not matched to a gene: 3. The CDR3 spans 14 residues. Here the CDR3 reads CASSYGDRDETQYF. The CDR3 bases are TGTGCCAGCAGTTACGGGGACAGGGACGAGACCCAGTACTTC.

This rearrangement joins TRBV25-1 to TRBJ1-2, with 7 bases fitting TRBD1. V shed 4 bases, J shed 8 bases, and the junction held 7 bases outside the gene matches. Germline-derived CDR1 and CDR2 are MGHDK and SYGVNS. There are 13 residues in the CDR3. The CDR3 is CASSVEGARGYTF. The CDR3, as DNA: TGTGCCAGCAGTGTTGAGGGGGCGAGAGGCTACACCTTC.

This clone was counted a single time. V usage is TRBV7-8 and J usage is TRBJ2-1; 7 nucleotides match TRBD1. This CDR3 contains 18 residues. The V and J ends lost 5 bases and 1 base, in that order; junction bases with no gene match: 14. Germline V gives CDR1 SGHVS, CDR2 FQNEAQ. CDR3 sequence reads: CASSAYPGQLGSYNEQFF. CDR3 nucleotide sequence: TGTGCCAGCAGCGCCTATCCGGGACAGCTTGGGTCCTACAATGAGCAGTTCTTC.

The genes are TRBV5-1 and TRBJ2-5; D unresolved. The germline V gene encodes CDR1 SGHRS and CDR2 YFSETQ. Trimming left V 2 bases short and J 2 bases short, with 7 bases between. CDR3 length: 13 residues. CDR3: CASSLFLQETQYF. CDR3 sequence (DNA): TGCGCCAGCAGCTTATTTCTGCAAGAGACCCAGTACTTC. Together with reference TRBV5-1 and TRBJ2-5, the CDR3 gives the full variable domain: KAGVTQTPRYLIKTRGQQVTLSCSPISGHRSVSWYQQTPGQGLQFLFEYFSETQRNKGNFPGRFSGRQFSNSRSEMNVSTLELGDSALYLCASSLFLQETQYFGPGTRLLVL.

The CDR3: CASSRSGASTDTQYF. CDR3 nucleotide sequence: TGTGCCAGCAGCCGCAGCGGGGCCAGCACAGATACGCAGTATTTT. This chain joins TRBV6-5 and TRBJ2-3; 7 bases map to TRBD2. The CDR3 runs 15 residues. V trimming: 6 bases; J trimming: 0 bases; junction bases outside the gene matches: 6. The germline V gene encodes CDR1 MNHEY and CDR2 SVGAGI.